This T cell receptor beta chain comes out of a study of beta chain features in type 1 diabetes. Overall study context: Sorted cells from all samples, numbering about 100,000,000, were examined.

Germline V lookup: CDR1 MNHEY, CDR2 SVGAGI. V shed 3 bases and J shed 3 bases, with 15 bases lying between them. The CDR3 runs to 15 residues. This clone was recorded a few times. Isolated RNA was reverse transcribed in full, so expressed TCRB transcripts were sequenced. Generated by immunoSEQ multiplex PCR, the TCRdb table keeps only in-frame clones and is missing some. The table has about 40,000 clones, roughly 49% seen once. The authors sorted CD4+ naive, central memory, regulatory and stem cell-like memory cells via CD45RO/CCR7/CD25/CD127/CD95/CD27. The J gene is TRBJ2-7, the V gene TRBV6-5, with D uncertain. This clonotype was obtained from a woman younger than 30 in good health. Sequenced input: central memory CD4+ T cells from blood. Written as DNA, the CDR3 is TGTGCCAGCAGTTATTCAGAGACATCGGTCTACGAGCAGTACTTC. It encodes CASSYSETSVYEQYF.